This T cell receptor (beta chain) is from a study of blood T cell repertoires in COVID-19 (dated by TCRdb to the early 2020s). About the full investigation: Samples from collaborators originated in the United States, Italy and Spain and spanned both the acute and convalescent phases of COVID-19. Samples came from the ongoing ImmuneRACE study (first 160 participants) plus 1,254 subjects from 6 global collaborators. The repertoires were released in a freely available public database meant as a resource for research on the immune response to SARS-CoV-2. Where available, HLA class I and class II types were taken from metadata supplied by the sample provider and were not determined by assay-based typing. The dataset comprised deeply sampled blood TCRbeta repertoires from subjects exposed to, actively infected with, or recovered from COVID-19. The sample metadata nearly always contained a de-identified subject ID, COVID-19 status, age in years and sex. The material from the prospective study consisted of cDNA or gDNA derived from T cells, B-cell-depleted T cells, or PBMCs.

A note on this clone: No antigen is known for it. Within one base of it there is no much larger clone, and no base qualities were kept.

TCRbeta CDR3 regions were amplified from genomic DNA using the immunoSEQ Assay, a bias-controlled multiplex PCR. Regarding the original processing steps: The number of nucleated cells in each sample was estimated by amplification of reference gene primers within the assay. Sequence reads were collapsed and filtered to measure the absolute abundance of every unique TCRbeta CDR3 rearrangement. For each sample, productive Simpson clonality was calculated as the square root of Simpson's diversity index across productive rearrangements. Here the immuneACCESS table is served through TCRdb, limited to in-frame sequences with V and J called. Missing clones are a known gap in these copies; in checked studies unresolved V genes cover under half, and the rest lacks a known reason. The V and J calls and clone size come from that table; D and trimming were worked out from the DNA. The sample records 190,000 or so clones, around 88% of which are singletons. The top ten clonotypes cover about 4.1% of the sample.

V gives up 5 bases and J gives up 7 bases, and the segment between their germline ends measures 6 bases. The germline V gene (reference sequence) yields MNHNY for CDR1 and SVGAGI for CDR2. Including the terminal cysteine and phenylalanine, the CDR3 comprises 11 residues. Only the CDR3 DNA stays, 33 bases, in frame from base 1. Each collaborating institution followed its own protocols to collect whole blood in K2EDTA tubes. For TCRbeta analysis, collaborator samples were shipped as frozen whole blood, as isolated PBMCs, or as DNA extracted from either sample type. General study outcomes and caveats: The amount of clinical and demographic metadata varied by source and participant and was provided uncurated.

This sequence originates from a woman aged 30 to 39 with acute or convalescent COVID-19. Sequenced material: peripheral blood. The sequence joins TRBV6-6 to TRBJ2-1, with the D gene too uncertain to name. The CDR3 corresponds to CASSHINEQFF. The DNA sequence is TGTGCCAGCAGTCACATTAATGAGCAGTTCTTC.